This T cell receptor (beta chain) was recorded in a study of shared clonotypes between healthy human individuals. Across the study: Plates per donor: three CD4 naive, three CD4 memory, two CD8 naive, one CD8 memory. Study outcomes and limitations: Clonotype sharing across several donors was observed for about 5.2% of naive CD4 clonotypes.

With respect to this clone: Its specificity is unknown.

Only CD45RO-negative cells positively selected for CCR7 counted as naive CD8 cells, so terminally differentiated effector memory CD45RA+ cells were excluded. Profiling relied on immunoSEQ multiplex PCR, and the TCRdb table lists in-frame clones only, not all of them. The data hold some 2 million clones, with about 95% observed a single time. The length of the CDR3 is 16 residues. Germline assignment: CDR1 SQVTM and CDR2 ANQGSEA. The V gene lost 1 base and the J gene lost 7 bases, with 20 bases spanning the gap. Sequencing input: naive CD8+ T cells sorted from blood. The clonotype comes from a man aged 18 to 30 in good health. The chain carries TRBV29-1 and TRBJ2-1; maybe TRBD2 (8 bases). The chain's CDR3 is CSVEATGVSGNNEQFF. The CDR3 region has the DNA TGCAGCGTTGAAGCCACAGGGGTTAGCGGGAATAATGAGCAGTTCTTC.